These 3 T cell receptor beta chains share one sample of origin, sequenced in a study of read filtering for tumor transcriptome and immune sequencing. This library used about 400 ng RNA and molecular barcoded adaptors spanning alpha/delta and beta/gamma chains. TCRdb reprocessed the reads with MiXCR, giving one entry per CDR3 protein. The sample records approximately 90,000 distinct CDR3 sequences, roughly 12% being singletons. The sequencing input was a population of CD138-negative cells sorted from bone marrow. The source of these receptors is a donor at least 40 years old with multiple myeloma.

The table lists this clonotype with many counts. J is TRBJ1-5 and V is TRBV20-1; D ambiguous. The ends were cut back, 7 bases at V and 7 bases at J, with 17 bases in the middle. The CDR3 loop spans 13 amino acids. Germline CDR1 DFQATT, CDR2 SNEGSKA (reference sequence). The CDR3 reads CSGAAGFGQPQHF. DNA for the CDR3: TGCAGTGGGGCAGCCGGTTTTGGGCAGCCCCAGCATTTT.

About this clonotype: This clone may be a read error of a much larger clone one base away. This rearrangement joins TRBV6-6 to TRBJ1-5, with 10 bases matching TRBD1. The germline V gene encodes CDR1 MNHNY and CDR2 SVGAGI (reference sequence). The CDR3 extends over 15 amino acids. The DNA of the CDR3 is TGTGCCAGCAGTTCTGGACAGGGGGGGAATCAGCCCCGGCATTTT. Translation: CASSSGQGGNQPRHF.

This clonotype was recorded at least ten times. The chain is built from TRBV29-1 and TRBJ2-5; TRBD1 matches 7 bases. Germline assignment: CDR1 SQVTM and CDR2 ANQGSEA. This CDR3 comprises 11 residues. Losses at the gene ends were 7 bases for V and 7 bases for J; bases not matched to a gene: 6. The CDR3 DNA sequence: TGCAGCGCCGGGACAGAATGGACCCAGTACTTC. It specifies CSAGTEWTQYF.